This T cell receptor beta chain comes out of a study of blood T cell repertoires in COVID-19. Overall study: Researchers got acute and convalescent COVID-19 samples from the United States, Italy and Spain.

In the study's own analysis: Amplifying reference gene primers gave estimates of nucleated cell counts. Assay used: immunoSEQ multiplex PCR; TCRdb lists only in-frame clones, some missing. From that table come the V and J calls and clone size; the DNA was used to work out D and trimming. The table records about 68,000 clones, about 86% of them present only once. This clone was counted once. The origin of this receptor is a man between 50 and 59 years old with acute or convalescent COVID-19. Material for sequencing was peripheral blood.

Here the CDR3 reads CASSPDRANYGYTF. In nucleotides, the CDR3 is TGCGCCAGCAGCCCGGACAGAGCTAACTATGGCTACACCTTC. The rearrangement joins TRBV5-1 to TRBJ1-2, with D perhaps matching TRBD1 (6 bases). V was trimmed by 4 bases and J by 0 bases, leaving 10 bases between them. The CDR3 sequence is 14 residues long. The germline V gene has CDR1 SGHRS and CDR2 YFSETQ.